These 28 T cell receptor beta chains were sequenced from one sample in a study of molecular identifiers for immune sequencing clone quantification. TCRdb processed the PCR reads anew with MiXCR; each CDR3 protein has one entry. The sample lists fewer than 350,000 distinct CDR3 sequences, around 21% occurring once. Input material: naive CD8+ T cells from blood, with Jurkat cell RNA spiked in. Subset in this sample: FACS-sorted CD8+CD4-CCR7+CD45RA+ naive T cells. The source of these receptors is a human donor in good health. Some libraries in this study had Jurkat cell RNA spiked in.

V and J are TRBV6-2 or TRBV6-3 and TRBJ2-3, with D possibly called TRBD1 or TRBD2 (6 bases each). The V end lost 2 bases, the J end lost 1 base, and 19 bases lay between the germline ends. The CDR3 has 18 residues. CDR1 MNHEY and CDR2 SVGEGT come from the germline V gene. The CDR3 loop reads CASSYNARGLEGTDTQYF. The CDR3 DNA follows: TGTGCCAGCAGTTACAACGCACGGGGGCTAGAGGGCACAGATACGCAGTATTTT.

Many counts were recorded for this clonotype. V is TRBV7-9 and J is TRBJ2-5; D not resolved. The CDR3 is 13 amino acids. The germline V gene encodes CDR1 SEHNR and CDR2 FQNEAQ (reference sequence). V lost 1 base and J 1 base, leaving 4 bases between the germline ends. CDR3 bases: TGTGCCAGCAGCTTAGGGACCCAAGAGACCCAGTACTTC. This translates into CASSLGTQETQYF.

Turning to this clonotype: One junction end disagrees with the germline gene, perhaps due to a read error. The chain recombines TRBV30 with TRBJ2-5, with 9 bases identical to TRBD1. The CDR3 runs to 14 residues. Germline V gives CDR1 GTSNPN, CDR2 SVGIG (reference sequence). The chain's CDR3 is CAWSHGTGQETRYF. Written as DNA, the CDR3 is TGTGCCTGGAGTCACGGGACAGGGCAAGAGACCCGGTACTTC.

The J gene is TRBJ1-4, the V gene TRBV30; perhaps TRBD1 as D (5 bases). Per the germline V gene, CDR1 is GTSNPN and CDR2 is SVGIG (reference sequence). V lost 5 bases and J 10 bases, leaving 8 bases between the germline ends. CDR3 length equals 10 residues. CDR3 region: CAWSGGKLFF. The CDR3 DNA follows: TGTGCCTGGTCCGGGGGAAAACTGTTTTTT.

The genes are TRBV3-1 and TRBJ1-5; no clear D gene. The germline CDR1 and CDR2 sequences are LGHDT and YNNKEL (reference sequence). CDR3 size: 12 residues. V lost 1 base and J 4 bases, leaving 2 bases between the germline ends. The CDR3 DNA reads TGTGCCAGCAGCCAAGCTAATCAGCCCCAGCATTTT. This gives the protein CASSQANQPQHF. The entire variable domain, with the rest obtained from reference TRBV3-1 and TRBJ1-5, is as follows: DTAVSQTPKYLVTQMGNDKSIKCEQNLGHDTMYWYKQDSKKFLKIMFSYNNKELIINETVPNRFSPKSPDKAHLNLHINSLELGDSAVYFCASSQANQPQHFGDGTRLSIL.

This clonotype was observed at least ten times. V usage is TRBV4-3 and J usage is TRBJ2-7, with 8 bases that match TRBD1. Germline V lookup: CDR1 LGHNA, CDR2 YSLEER. After removal of 4 bases from V and 3 bases from J, the junction contained 8 bases not matched to a gene. The CDR3 is 15 amino acids. The CDR3 protein is CASSRGTGGGYEQYF. The CDR3 DNA reads as TGCGCCAGCAGCCGCGGGACAGGCGGAGGCTACGAGCAGTACTTC.

The V and J genes are TRBV4-1 and TRBJ2-3, with TRBD2 matching 10 bases. The CDR3 has 18 residues. V was clipped by 3 bases and J by 2 bases; unmatched bases: 11. Germline lookup yields CDR1 MGHRA and CDR2 YSYEKL. DNA for the CDR3: TGCGCCAGCAGCCACCAAGCGGGAGGGCTCGGAGACACAGATACGCAGTATTTT. Translated, it gives CASSHQAGGLGDTDTQYF.

Turning to this clonotype: With a much larger clone just one base away, this may be a read error. The rearrangement links TRBV24-1 to TRBJ1-5; D gene uncertain. Germline assignment: CDR1 KGHDR and CDR2 SFDVKD. This CDR3 spans 13 amino acids. In DNA form, the CDR3 reads TGTGCCGCCAGTGACGCCGCATGGCAGCCCCAGCATTTT. This gives the protein CAASDAAWQPQHF.

This clonotype was observed a single time. The V gene is TRBV18, the J gene TRBJ1-1, with D maybe TRBD1 (6 bases). Trimming shortened V by 3 bases and J by 4 bases, and 12 bases separated the two germline ends. Germline V gene sequence: CDR1 KGHSH, CDR2 LQKENI. The CDR3 extends over 14 amino acids. The CDR3 nucleotides read TGTGCCAGCTCACCGGGACGGGGGGCCACTGAAGCTTTCTTT. This encodes CASSPGRGATEAFF.

A remark on this clonotype: A much more abundant neighbour one base away suggests this may be a read error. This chain uses TRBV28 with TRBJ2-5; D perhaps matches TRBD2 (6 bases). Germline V lookup: CDR1 MDHEN, CDR2 SYDVKM. CDR3 length: 13 residues. The CDR3 region is CASRLALQEIQYF. CDR3 bases: TGTGCCAGCAGACTAGCCCTTCAAGAGATCCAGTACTTC.

This clonotype was seen many times. This chain joins TRBV5-1 and TRBJ2-7; D remains ambiguous. Germline assignment: CDR1 SGHRS and CDR2 YFSETQ. Trimming cost V 5 bases and J 7 bases, with 13 bases left between them. CDR3 length: 12 residues. The CDR3 loop reads CASSFDVGEQYF. For the CDR3, the DNA is TGCGCCAGCAGTTTCGACGTCGGTGAGCAGTACTTC.

This clonotype was counted ten times or more. This chain links TRBV15 with TRBJ2-5; D is perhaps TRBD1 (6 bases). CDR3 length: 13 amino acids. CDR1 and CDR2 from the germline V gene are LNHNV and YYDKDF (reference sequence). The V end lost 4 bases, the J end lost 5 bases, and 11 bases lay between the germline ends. DNA of the CDR3: TGTGCCACCAGCAAACAGGGCTCGGAGACCCAGTACTTC. It yields the protein CATSKQGSETQYF.

V gene TRBV28 combines with J gene TRBJ1-6; TRBD1 is a possible D gene (5 bases). There are 13 residues in the CDR3. Germline V gene sequence: CDR1 MDHEN, CDR2 SYDVKM. V lost 6 bases and J lost 9, with 12 bases in between. CDR3 DNA sequence: TGTGCCAGCAGGGACACCGGAGGTTCACCCCTCCACTTT. This encodes CASRDTGGSPLHF.

This clonotype was detected many times. The chain employs TRBV6-5 and TRBJ2-1, with TRBD1 matching over 8 bases. The V gene end was trimmed by 0 bases and the J gene end by 9 bases; junction bases not matched to a gene: 10. From germline, CDR1 is MNHEY and CDR2 SVGAGI. The CDR3 runs 16 residues. The CDR3 is CASSYSVSGQEGEQFF. In DNA, the CDR3 is TGTGCCAGCAGTTACTCTGTATCGGGACAGGAGGGTGAGCAGTTCTTC.

This rearrangement joins TRBV7-9 to TRBJ2-7; TRBD2 agrees at 11 bases. This CDR3 spans 15 amino acids. The V gene's germline CDR1 is SEHNR and CDR2 FQNEAQ (reference sequence). J was trimmed by 7 bases and V by 4 bases; bases with no gene match: 9. The CDR3 DNA reads as TGTGCCAGCAGCTCGGGACTAGCGGCCGAAAGGGAGCAGTACTTC. Translation: CASSSGLAAEREQYF. Full variable domain (missing parts from reference TRBV7-9 and TRBJ2-7): DTGVSQNPRHKITKRGQNVTFRCDPISEHNRLYWYRQTLGQGPEFLTYFQNEAQLEKSRLLSDRFSAERPKGSFSTLEIQRTEQGDSAMYLCASSSGLAAEREQYFGPGTRLTVT.

In its sample, this clonotype was seen a few times. The CDR3 is CASSYSSVNARSNQPQHF. CDR3 nucleotides: TGTGCCAGCAGTTACAGTTCGGTAAATGCTAGGAGCAATCAGCCCCAGCATTTT. This chain uses TRBV6-2 or TRBV6-3 with TRBJ1-5; D unclear. This CDR3 has 18 amino acids. Germline CDR1 reads MNHEY; CDR2 reads SVGEGT. Trimming stripped 2 bases from V and 1 base from J, with 18 bases between.

The table lists this clonotype with many counts. The genes are TRBV27 and TRBJ2-7; D is ambiguous. Germline loops: CDR1 MNHEY, CDR2 SMNVEV (reference sequence). The CDR3 loop spans 16 amino acids. Between the trimmed V and J ends, which lost 5 bases and 2 bases, there was a span of 19 bases. The CDR3 region has the DNA TGTGCCAGCAGTCCGACGGGTACCTATGGGGCCTACGAGCAGTACTTC. It translates to CASSPTGTYGAYEQYF.

With respect to this clonotype: This could be a read error, since a much larger clone is one nucleotide away. The rearrangement joins TRBV24-1 to TRBJ2-3; no clear D gene. Germline lookup yields CDR1 KGHDR and CDR2 SFDVKD. The CDR3 consists of 14 residues. V was clipped by 4 bases and J by 1 base, with 8 bases between them. The CDR3 protein is CATSDPLGTDTQYF. In nucleotides, the CDR3 is TGTGCCACCAGTGACCCACTGGGCACAGATACGCAGTATTTT.

The chain has TRBV30 and TRBJ2-1, with D possibly matching TRBD2 (6 bases). CDR1 and CDR2 from the germline V gene are GTSNPN and SVGIG (reference sequence). The CDR3 is 15 residues long. V lost 0 bases to trimming and J lost 0 bases, with 9 bases between them. The DNA of the CDR3 is TGTGCCTGGAGTGTCGGAGCGGGCTCCTACAATGAGCAGTTCTTC. This translates into CAWSVGAGSYNEQFF.

With regard to this clonotype: A much larger clone sits a single nucleotide away, making a read error possible. The chain has TRBV7-9 and TRBJ2-3; 9 nucleotides agree with TRBD2. The CDR3 contains 15 residues. The germline V gene encodes CDR1 SEHNR and CDR2 FQNEAQ (reference sequence). The CDR3 spells CASNLVGLAPDTQYF. For the CDR3, the DNA is TGTGCCAGCAACTTAGTGGGACTAGCCCCAGATACGCAGTATTTT.

The chain combines TRBV24-1 with TRBJ2-3, with 10 bases matching TRBD2. The CDR3 is 17 residues long. Germline loops: CDR1 KGHDR, CDR2 SFDVKD. Trimming removed 0 bases from V and 7 bases from J; junction bases left unmatched: 9. The CDR3 bases are TGTGCCACCAGTGATTTGGCGGCTAGCGGGAGTTGGTATACGCAGTATTTT. This codes for CATSDLAASGSWYTQYF.

The rearrangement links TRBV20-1 to TRBJ2-7; D may be TRBD1 (7 bases). The CDR3 sequence is 16 residues long. The germline gives CDR1 DFQATT, CDR2 SNEGSKA (reference sequence). V lost 3 bases to trimming and J lost 2 bases, with 20 bases between them. In DNA, the CDR3 is TGCAGTGCTAGCCGAATCCCGGGACAGCGGGCCTACGAGCAGTACTTC. As protein: CSASRIPGQRAYEQYF.

This clonotype was counted once. This may be a read error: a much more frequent sequence differs by one nucleotide. V is TRBV30 and J is TRBJ2-7, with D tentatively TRBD2 (7 bases). The V and J ends lost 3 bases and 2 bases respectively, with 11 bases between them. The CDR3 loop spans 13 amino acids. Germline CDR1 and CDR2: GTSNPN and SVGIG (reference sequence). The DNA of the CDR3 is TGTGCCTGGAGGCGCGGGGGCCCCTACGAGCAGTACTTC. Translation gives CAWRRGGPYEQYF.

This clonotype showed up many times. This sequence joins TRBV29-1 and TRBJ2-3; D remains unclear. Germline assignment: CDR1 SQVTM and CDR2 ANQGSEA. The CDR3 has 14 amino acids. V was pared by 4 bases and J by 1 base, with 12 bases between. The CDR3 sequence is CSVVGLGGTDTQYF. The CDR3 DNA sequence: TGCAGCGTTGTGGGCCTTGGGGGCACAGATACGCAGTATTTT.

This clonotype was counted a few times. A much larger clonotype is one base distant, so this may be a read error. The CDR3 does not end in the conserved phenylalanine or tryptophan, so this is likely a read error. V gene TRBV4-3 combines with J gene TRBJ2-7; weak D call: TRBD2 (5 bases). This CDR3 spans 16 amino acids. Germline V CDR1 and CDR2: LGHNA, YSLEER. The V gene lost 1 base and the J gene lost 6 bases, with 19 bases spanning the gap. CDR3 sequence (DNA): TGCGCCAGCAGCCAAGGCCTGCGGGCCCCCTGGCCCGAGCAGTACCTC. Its translation is CASSQGLRAPWPEQYL.

This clonotype was found many times. This chain links TRBV29-1 with TRBJ1-5; 7 nucleotides agree with TRBD1. V was clipped by 6 bases and J by 0 bases; unmatched bases: 8. Germline-derived CDR1 and CDR2 are SQVTM and ANQGSEA. This CDR3 contains 15 residues. CDR3 coding DNA: TGCAGCGTAATAGGACAGGACAATAGCAATCAGCCCCAGCATTTT. It yields the protein CSVIGQDNSNQPQHF.

This clonotype has a count of ten or more. The rearrangement links TRBV5-1 to TRBJ1-2, with D perhaps TRBD1 (6 bases). V was shortened by 0 bases and J by 1 base, with 10 bases between the two germline ends. CDR1 is SGHRS and CDR2 is YFSETQ in the germline V gene. CDR3 length: 15 amino acids. CDR3 in amino acids: CASSLGPDSNYGYTF. DNA of the CDR3: TGCGCCAGCAGCTTGGGACCGGACAGTAACTATGGCTACACCTTC.

The V gene is TRBV12-3 or TRBV12-4, the J gene TRBJ1-3, with unresolved D. V gave up 2 bases and J gave up 0 bases, with 8 bases separating them. CDR3 length: 15 residues. CDR3 nucleotides: TGTGCCAGCAGTTTATCAGTTAGCTCTGGAAACACCATATATTTT. It codes for CASSLSVSSGNTIYF.